The clone carrying this TCR beta chain has at least ten counts. One entry per CDR3 protein, called by TCRdb with MiXCR from the 5' RACE reads. The sample includes 50,000 to 65,000 distinct CDR3 sequences, around 20% of them seen just once. The source of the sample is a study of early T cells in non-severe SARS-CoV-2 infection. This CDR3 contains 17 residues. The V gene's germline CDR1 is SGHRS and CDR2 YFSETQ. Trimming removed 3 bases from V and 0 bases from J; junction bases left unmatched: 7. The V gene is TRBV5-1, the J gene TRBJ1-1, with TRBD1 identical over 11 bases. This specimen was whole blood, taken at baseline. The sequence came from an adult who was a healthcare worker with PCR-confirmed SARS-CoV-2 infection or an uninfected control (not recorded which). The CDR3 region is CASSSDRGQTMNTEAFF. The CDR3 region has the DNA TGCGCCAGCAGCTCGGACAGGGGGCAGACTATGAACACTGAAGCTTTCTTT.